This T cell receptor beta chain originates from a study of T cell repertoires in cytomegalovirus infection. Study at large: The public TCR beta signatures pointed to both CMV infection and matching HLA type. Study-level results: Summed frequency of public TCR beta families distinguished CMV carriers with the relevant HLA. The ex vivo response was dominated by HLA-C-restricted CMV-specific TCR beta clonotypes.

The sample holds many counts of this clonotype. No antigen is known for it. V shed 2 bases, J shed 10 bases, and the junction held 10 bases outside the gene matches. CDR3 length: 13 residues. Germline CDR1 SQVTM, CDR2 ANQGSEA. TCRdb recomputed calls from the reads with MiXCR, one row per CDR3 protein. The sample lists about 180,000 distinct CDR3 sequences; approximately 15% were seen once. The rearrangement joins TRBV29-1 to TRBJ1-1; 7 bases agree with TRBD1. The sequenced material came from PBMCs. The clonotype was recovered from a human donor in good health (CMV status not recorded). Some clones in this sample may be carry-over from other donors' samples. The CDR3: CSVEPGGRTSAFF. The CDR3 DNA reads as TGCAGCGTTGAACCAGGGGGACGGACCTCAGCTTTCTTT.